The sequence of this T cell receptor (beta chain) was determined in a study of blood T cell repertoires in COVID-19. In the study overall: Acute and convalescent COVID-19 specimens originated in the United States, Italy and Spain. Sample material is recorded as cDNA or gDNA derived from T cells, B-cell-depleted T cells, or PBMCs.

Authors' methods: Nucleated cell counts were estimated from reference gene primer amplification. Clones were read by immunoSEQ multiplex PCR, and TCRdb kept only the in-frame ones, dropping some. V and J calls and clone size are copied from that table; D and trimming were computed from the DNA. The table records about 180,000 clones, around 80% of them present only once. Germline CDR1 is SEHNR and CDR2 is FQNEAQ (reference sequence). The CDR3 loop spans 15 amino acids. V dropped 6 bases and J dropped 13; count of bases not matched to a gene: 18. V is TRBV7-9 and J is TRBJ2-1; 7 positions agree with TRBD2. What was sequenced was peripheral blood. This TCR came from a woman in her sixties or seventies with acute or convalescent COVID-19. This CDR3 is CASSPRTSGFISQFF. In DNA, the CDR3 is TGTGCCAGCAGTCCCCGGACTAGTGGTTTTATATCTCAGTTCTTC. Drawing the rest from reference TRBV7-9 and TRBJ2-1, the complete variable domain is DTGVSQNPRHKITKRGQNVTFRCDPISEHNRLYWYRQTLGQGPEFLTYFQNEAQLEKSRLLSDRFSAERPKGSFSTLEIQRTEQGDSAMYLCASSPRTSGFISQFFGPGTRLTVL.